The next 32 T cell receptor beta chains were all read from a single sample in a study of human T cells and chemical hapten exposure. From the RACE reads, TCRdb called clonotypes with MiXCR, one entry per CDR3 protein. Seen here are 60,000 to 70,000 distinct CDR3 sequences, over 9.5% observed once, and the top ten hold approximately 5%. Time point given: pre-sensitization, week 0. Sample treatment: therapeutic diphenylcyclopropenone sensitization with weekly scalp DPC. The material was whole blood, obtained in connection with sensitization to the hapten diphenylcyclopropenone (DPC). These receptor sequences come from a woman aged 50 to 65 with alopecia areata. Some clones in this sample may be carry-over from other donors' samples.

This clonotype appeared a few times. The V and J genes are TRBV2 and TRBJ2-7, with a weak D call TRBD2 (6 bases). The CDR3 is 14 amino acids. V was pared by 2 bases and J by 1 base, with 9 bases between. Germline V gene data show CDR1 as SNHLY and CDR2 as FYNNEI. The CDR3 DNA reads as TGTGCCAGCAGTGAATCGGAGGGGTCCTACGAGCAGTACTTC. It codes for CASSESEGSYEQYF.

This clonotype was recorded many times. The V gene is TRBV7-2, the J gene TRBJ2-5; no clear D. Trimming cost V 2 bases and J 5 bases, with 12 bases left between them. This CDR3 is 14 amino acids long. CDR1 and CDR2 from the germline V gene are SGHTA and FQGNSA. CDR3 region: CASSLSGRGETQYF. Here the CDR3 DNA reads TGTGCCAGCAGCTTAAGTGGCCGTGGGGAGACCCAGTACTTC.

The V call is TRBV28, the J call TRBJ1-6, with 9 bases lining up with TRBD1. The germline gives CDR1 MDHEN, CDR2 SYDVKM. This CDR3 is built from 18 residues. The ends lost 5 bases at V and 8 bases at J; junction bases unmatched: 16. CDR3 sequence reads: CASSLKSRDRDLYSPLHF. CDR3 sequence (DNA): TGTGCCAGCAGTCTCAAATCCCGGGACAGGGATTTATATTCACCCCTCCACTTT. Looking up the rest from reference TRBV28 and TRBJ1-6 gives the full variable domain: DVKVTQSSRYLVKRTGEKVFLECVQDMDHENMFWYRQDPGLGLRLIYFSYDVKMKEKGDIPEGYSVSREKKERFSLILESASTNQTSMYLCASSLKSRDRDLYSPLHFGNGTRLTVT.

This clonotype was counted a few times. This chain joins TRBV20-1 and TRBJ1-4, with no clear D. CDR1 and CDR2 (germline): DFQATT, SNEGSKA (reference sequence). Trimming removed 0 bases at V and 8 bases at J, with 16 bases between. This CDR3 region has 15 residues. This chain's CDR3 is CSARDPGRSEEKLFF. The CDR3 DNA is TGCAGTGCTAGAGATCCTGGGAGGTCGGAAGAAAAACTGTTTTTT.

This clonotype was found many times. The chain joins TRBV5-4 to TRBJ1-2, with D unclear. CDR3 length: 16 amino acids. V lost 4 bases to trimming and J lost 3 bases, with 19 bases between them. The germline gives CDR1 SGHNT, CDR2 YYREEE (reference sequence). Here the CDR3 reads CASSLGKGGRDYGYTF. CDR3 coding DNA: TGTGCCAGCAGCCTGGGAAAGGGAGGACGAGACTATGGCTACACCTTC.

This clonotype was counted between two and nine times. The rearrangement joins TRBV10-3 to TRBJ1-6; weak D call: TRBD1 (5 bases). Deletions cut 2 bases from V and 6 bases from J, with 8 bases between. The CDR3 is made up of 14 amino acids. Germline assignment: CDR1 ENHRY and CDR2 SYGVKD. CDR3: CAISEQDTNSPLHF. For the CDR3, the DNA is TGTGCCATCAGTGAGCAGGACACTAATTCACCCCTCCACTTT.

This clonotype has ten or more counts. V and J are TRBV11-3 and TRBJ2-2; D tentatively reads TRBD1 or TRBD2 (5 bases each). V was trimmed by 6 bases and J by 4 bases, leaving 15 bases between them. Germline V CDR1 and CDR2: SGHNT, YENEEA. The CDR3 covers 15 residues. CDR3: CASSPGGVITGELFF. CDR3 sequence (DNA): TGTGCCAGCAGTCCTGGGGGTGTCATCACCGGGGAGCTGTTTTTT. The full variable domain, its missing parts supplied by reference TRBV11-3 and TRBJ2-2, is EAGVVQSPRYKIIEKKQPVAFWCNPISGHNTLYWYLQNLGQGPELLIRYENEEAVDDSQLPKDRFSAERLKGVDSTLKIQPAELGDSAVYLCASSPGGVITGELFFGEGSRLTVL.

This clonotype has only a few counts. This chain's CDR3 is CSGEGGYNEQFF. The CDR3 nucleotides read TGCAGCGGGGAAGGGGGCTACAATGAGCAGTTCTTC. The V and J genes are TRBV29-1 and TRBJ2-1, with a possible D match to TRBD1 (6 bases). In germline, CDR1 is SQVTM, CDR2 ANQGSEA. The CDR3 length is 12 residues. With 7 bases removed from V and 3 bases from J, the gap between germline ends came to 10 bases.

This clonotype was observed a handful of times. The chain joins TRBV11-2 to TRBJ1-1; the D gene is possibly TRBD1 (6 bases). Per the germline V gene, CDR1 is SGHAT and CDR2 is FQNNGV. CDR3 length: 13 residues. The V end was cut by 3 bases, the J end by 10 bases, with 15 bases between. CDR3 loop: CASSLGAVLGAFF. The CDR3 DNA reads as TGTGCCAGCAGCTTGGGGGCTGTTCTGGGAGCTTTCTTT.

The V and J genes are TRBV20-1 and TRBJ1-1; D is possibly TRBD1 (5 bases). Germline lookup yields CDR1 DFQATT and CDR2 SNEGSKA (reference sequence). The length of the CDR3 is 12 residues. The V end lost 6 bases, the J end lost 7 bases, and 15 bases lay between the germline ends. This CDR3 is CSAPGLAGEAFF. CDR3 in DNA: TGCAGTGCACCAGGGTTGGCCGGTGAAGCTTTCTTT.

The chain has TRBV6-5 and TRBJ1-6; D may be TRBD1 (5 bases). The V end was cut by 5 bases, the J end by 6 bases, with 14 bases between. CDR1 is MNHEY, CDR2 SVGAGI, per germline. This CDR3 has 15 amino acids. The CDR3 sequence is CASSLGAGINSPLHF. CDR3 nucleotide sequence: TGTGCCAGCAGTCTAGGGGCAGGGATTAATTCACCCCTCCACTTT.

This clonotype appeared a few times. The V call is TRBV18, the J call TRBJ2-7; D might be TRBD2 (6 bases). V lost 0 bases and J 5 bases, leaving 20 bases between the germline ends. The CDR3 has 17 amino acids. Germline-derived CDR1 and CDR2 are KGHSH and LQKENI. This chain's CDR3 is CASSPPDGPRGVDEQYF. The DNA for the CDR3 is TGTGCCAGCTCACCACCGGATGGGCCGCGGGGCGTGGACGAGCAGTACTTC.

V usage is TRBV7-9 and J usage is TRBJ2-3, with 9 bases that match TRBD2. Germline V gives CDR1 SEHNR, CDR2 FQNEAQ (reference sequence). Germline trimming cut 5 bases from V and 2 bases from J; bases unmatched to any gene: 8. This CDR3 spans 16 amino acids. In DNA form, the CDR3 reads TGTGCCAGCAGCACGCGGACTAGCGCCAACACAGATACGCAGTATTTT. Amino acid sequence: CASSTRTSANTDTQYF. Combining the CDR3 with reference TRBV7-9 and TRBJ2-3 gives the whole variable domain DTGVSQNPRHKITKRGQNVTFRCDPISEHNRLYWYRQTLGQGPEFLTYFQNEAQLEKSRLLSDRFSAERPKGSFSTLEIQRTEQGDSAMYLCASSTRTSANTDTQYFGPGTRLTVL.

This chain links TRBV7-8 with TRBJ2-2, with 9 bases lining up with TRBD2. The V gene end was trimmed by 1 base and the J gene end by 4 bases; junction bases not matched to a gene: 4. The CDR3 runs to 16 residues. The V gene's germline CDR1 is SGHVS and CDR2 FQNEAQ. Written as DNA, the CDR3 is TGTGCCAGCAGCTTAGTCGGCGGGAGGGGCACCGGGGAGCTGTTTTTT. Translated, it gives CASSLVGGRGTGELFF.

This clonotype showed up just a few times. The chain carries TRBV7-9 and TRBJ1-6, with a possible D match to TRBD1 (5 bases). CDR1 and CDR2 (germline): SEHNR, FQNEAQ (reference sequence). Trimming took 4 bases from V and 2 from J, leaving 15 bases between them. The CDR3 loop spans 17 amino acids. The CDR3 here is CASSSIDSPAYNSPLHF. The CDR3, as DNA: TGTGCCAGCAGCTCGATTGACAGCCCGGCCTATAATTCACCCCTCCACTTT.

Only a few counts were recorded for this clonotype. The chain carries TRBV5-1 and TRBJ2-7; tentatively, D is TRBD1 (6 bases). With 0 bases removed from V and 1 base from J, the gap between germline ends came to 11 bases. The CDR3 spans 15 residues. The germline CDR1 and CDR2 sequences are SGHRS and YFSETQ. The CDR3 here is CASSLAGQQSYEQYF. The CDR3 bases are TGCGCCAGCAGCTTGGCCGGACAGCAGTCCTACGAGCAGTACTTC.

The chain joins TRBV3-1 to TRBJ1-5, with TRBD1 matching 7 bases. This CDR3 contains 15 residues. The germline V gene has CDR1 LGHDT and CDR2 YNNKEL (reference sequence). The V segment lost 5 bases and the J segment 3 bases; nucleotides outside the gene matches: 7. Here the CDR3 reads CASSGGQELNQPQHF. CDR3 in DNA: TGTGCCAGCAGCGGCGGACAGGAACTCAATCAGCCCCAGCATTTT.

This clonotype was recorded many times. The CDR3 reads CASKVGLTGTYEQYF. In nucleotides, the CDR3 is TGTGCCAGTAAAGTCGGATTGACAGGGACCTACGAGCAGTACTTC. This sequence joins TRBV19 and TRBJ2-7, with 7 bases that match TRBD1. This CDR3 is 15 amino acids long. After removal of 7 bases from V and 2 bases from J, the junction contained 11 bases not matched to a gene. CDR1 and CDR2 (germline): LNHDA, SQIVND (reference sequence).

This clonotype appeared a few times. The chain has TRBV7-9 and TRBJ1-6; 9 nucleotides match TRBD1. V was pared by 4 bases and J by 8 bases, with 6 bases of the junction left unmatched. CDR1 is SEHNR, CDR2 FQNEAQ, per germline (reference sequence). The CDR3 runs to 15 residues. The CDR3 sequence: CASSSGDRVDSPLHF. DNA of the CDR3: TGTGCCAGCAGCTCGGGGGACAGGGTTGATTCACCCCTCCACTTT.

This clonotype came up many times. The CDR3 is CASSGGREQYF. Written as DNA, the CDR3 is TGTGCCAGCAGCGGGGGGAGGGAGCAGTACTTC. This chain uses TRBV7-2 with TRBJ2-7; TRBD2 might be the D (6 bases). This CDR3 comprises 11 residues. Germline V lookup: CDR1 SGHTA, CDR2 FQGNSA. Trimming removed 5 bases at V and 7 bases at J, with 9 bases between. The variable domain in full, with the rest retrieved from reference TRBV7-2 and TRBJ2-7, is GAGVSQSPSNKVTEKGKDVELRCDPISGHTALYWYRQSLGQGLEFLIYFQGNSAPDKSGLPSDRFSAERTGGSVSTLTIQRTQQEDSAVYLCASSGGREQYFGPGTRLTVT.

The chain employs TRBV5-1 and TRBJ2-1, with 8 bases lining up with TRBD1. The CDR3 spans 14 residues. Germline V gene sequence: CDR1 SGHRS, CDR2 YFSETQ. Trimming removed 3 bases from V and 6 bases from J; junction bases left unmatched: 5. The CDR3 DNA reads as TGCGCCAGCAGCTCGGGACAGGCATTCAATGAGCAGTTCTTC. This codes for CASSSGQAFNEQFF.

The V gene is TRBV11-1, the J gene TRBJ2-5; 7 bases match TRBD2. This CDR3 spans 16 amino acids. Trimming removed 5 bases from V and 1 base from J; junction bases left unmatched: 10. Germline CDR1 and CDR2: SGHAT and FQDESV (reference sequence). The CDR3 is CASSPRGAGFQETQYF. Here the CDR3 DNA reads TGTGCCAGCAGCCCACGGGGAGCGGGGTTCCAAGAGACCCAGTACTTC.

Only a few counts were recorded for this clonotype. The chain employs TRBV27 and TRBJ2-7, with 10 bases identical to TRBD2. CDR3 length equals 15 residues. Germline lookup yields CDR1 MNHEY and CDR2 SMNVEV (reference sequence). Losses at the gene ends were 4 bases for V and 3 bases for J; bases not matched to a gene: 6. Written as DNA, the CDR3 is TGTGCCAGCAGTTCGCTAGCGGGAGTGATCTACGAGCAGTACTTC. It codes for CASSSLAGVIYEQYF.

There are many counts of this clonotype. The chain has TRBV4-2 and TRBJ2-3; 8 bases map to TRBD2. The J segment lost 1 base and the V segment lost 2 bases, leaving 11 bases of the junction unmatched. In germline, CDR1 is LGHNA, CDR2 YNFKEQ. The CDR3 is 18 residues long. The CDR3 region has the DNA TGTGCCAGCAGCCAACTCTCTTCAGCGGGAGCCGGCACAGATACGCAGTATTTT. Protein: CASSQLSSAGAGTDTQYF.

This clonotype was detected once. The V call is TRBV20-1, the J call TRBJ1-1, with D perhaps matching TRBD1 (5 bases). CDR1 and CDR2 (germline): DFQATT, SNEGSKA (reference sequence). The V and J ends lost 2 bases and 3 bases respectively, with 19 bases between them. The CDR3 is made up of 16 amino acids. The CDR3 nucleotides read TGCAGTGCTAGACCCCCAGGACAAGCGGTCGACACTGAAGCTTTCTTT. Residues: CSARPPGQAVDTEAFF.

The V gene is TRBV27, the J gene TRBJ1-1; 9 positions match TRBD1. The CDR3 covers 14 residues. Per germline, CDR1 MNHEY and CDR2 SMNVEV (reference sequence). J lost 2 bases, V lost 6 bases, and 4 bases had no gene match. CDR3 loop: CASRGDRDNTEAFF. In DNA form, the CDR3 reads TGTGCCAGCAGGGGGGACAGGGACAACACTGAAGCTTTCTTT.

On this clonotype: The junction shows a germline mismatch at one end, possibly a read error. The chain uses TRBV20-1 and TRBJ2-7; 7 nucleotides match TRBD1. Germline CDR1 DFQATT, CDR2 SNEGSKA (reference sequence). The CDR3 sequence is 13 residues long. CDR3 bases: TGTGGGTGGGGATTGACAGGGCCCTACGAGCAGTACTTC. Amino acid sequence: CGWGLTGPYEQYF.

This chain links TRBV9 with TRBJ2-5; possibly TRBD2 for D (5 bases). This CDR3 spans 15 amino acids. CDR1 and CDR2 from the germline V gene are SGDLS and YYNGEE. V was cut by 0 bases and J by 0 bases, with 9 bases left in between. This CDR3 is CASSVATNHQETQYF. The CDR3 DNA sequence: TGTGCCAGCAGCGTAGCGACTAACCACCAAGAGACCCAGTACTTC.

Many counts were recorded for this clonotype. The chain couples TRBV9 to TRBJ1-2, with D perhaps TRBD1 (6 bases). CDR1 and CDR2 from the germline V gene are SGDLS and YYNGEE. This CDR3 is built from 15 residues. V lost 4 bases and J 2 bases, leaving 15 bases between the germline ends. This CDR3 reads CASSNRVGLNYGYTF. The DNA of the CDR3 is TGTGCCAGCAGCAACAGGGTGGGTCTCAACTATGGCTACACCTTC.

This clonotype was observed a handful of times. The rearrangement links TRBV7-9 to TRBJ2-1; D is possibly TRBD1 or TRBD2 (6 bases each). V lost 1 base, J lost 6 bases, and 16 bases lay in between. The CDR3 totals 16 residues. Germline-derived CDR1 and CDR2 are SEHNR and FQNEAQ (reference sequence). In nucleotides, the CDR3 is TGTGCCAGCAGCTTAGTCTGGGGGGCAGAGGGCAATGAGCAGTTCTTC. It yields the protein CASSLVWGAEGNEQFF.

This chain links TRBV7-9 with TRBJ2-7; possible D gene TRBD1, 6 bases. In germline, CDR1 is SEHNR, CDR2 FQNEAQ (reference sequence). V dropped 0 bases and J dropped 6 bases, with 15 bases sitting between them. This CDR3 has 15 residues. CDR3 bases: TGTGCCAGCAGCTTAGCCGGGGTGACAGGACGCGAGCAGTACTTC. This codes for CASSLAGVTGREQYF.

This clonotype showed up many times. This chain's CDR3 is CASKNNRGNTGELFF. CDR3 sequence (DNA): TGTGCCAGCAAGAATAACAGGGGGAACACCGGGGAGCTGTTTTTT. The chain links TRBV28 to TRBJ2-2, with TRBD1 matching over 7 bases. J was trimmed by 1 base and V by 7 bases; bases with no gene match: 6. Germline lookup yields CDR1 MDHEN and CDR2 SYDVKM. The CDR3 contains 15 residues.